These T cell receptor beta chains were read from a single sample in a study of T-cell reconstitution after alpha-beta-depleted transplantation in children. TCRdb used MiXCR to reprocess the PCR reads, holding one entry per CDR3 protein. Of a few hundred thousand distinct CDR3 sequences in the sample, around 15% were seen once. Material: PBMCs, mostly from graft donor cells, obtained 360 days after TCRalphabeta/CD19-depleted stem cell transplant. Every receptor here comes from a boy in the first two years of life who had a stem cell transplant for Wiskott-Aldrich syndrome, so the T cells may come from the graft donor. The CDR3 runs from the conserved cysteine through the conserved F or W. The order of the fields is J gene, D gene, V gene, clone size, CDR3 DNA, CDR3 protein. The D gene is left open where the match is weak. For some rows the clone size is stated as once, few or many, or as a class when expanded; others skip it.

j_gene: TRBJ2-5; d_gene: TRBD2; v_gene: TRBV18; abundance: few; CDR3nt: TGTGCCAGCTCACCCCGAGCGGGGACTGGCTCGGAGACCCAGTACTTC; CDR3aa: CASSPRAGTGSETQYF
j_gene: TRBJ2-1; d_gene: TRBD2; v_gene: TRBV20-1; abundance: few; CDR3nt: TGCAGTGCTACTCTAGCGGGGGGCTACAATGAGCAGTTCTTC; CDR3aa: CSATLAGGYNEQFF
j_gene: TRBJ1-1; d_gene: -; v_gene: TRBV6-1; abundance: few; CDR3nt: TGTGCCAGCAGGCGGGGGGATCGAGATGAAGCTTTCTTT; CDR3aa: CASRRGDRDEAFF
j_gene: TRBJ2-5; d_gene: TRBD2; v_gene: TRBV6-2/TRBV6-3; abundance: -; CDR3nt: TGTGCCAGCAGAACCGGGACTAGCGGGGGTCGGACCCAGTACTTC; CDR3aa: CASRTGTSGGRTQYF
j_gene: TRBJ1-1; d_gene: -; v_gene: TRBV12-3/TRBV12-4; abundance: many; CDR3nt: TGTGCCAGCAGTTTATTCCGCCTGACAGGGAACACTGAAGCTTTCTTT; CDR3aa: CASSLFRLTGNTEAFF
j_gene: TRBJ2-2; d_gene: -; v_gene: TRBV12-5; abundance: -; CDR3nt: TGTGCTAGTGGTTTGCCAATGATTATTTCAGGGGACACCGGGGAGCTGTTTTTT; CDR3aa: CASGLPMIISGDTGELFF
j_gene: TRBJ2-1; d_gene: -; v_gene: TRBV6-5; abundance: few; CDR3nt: TGTGCCAGCAGTTACGGCCGCCGCAATGAGCAGTTCTTC; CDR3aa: CASSYGRRNEQFF
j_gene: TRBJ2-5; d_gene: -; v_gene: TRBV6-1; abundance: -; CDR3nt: TGTGCCAGCACCCGGGACAGCGGGCAAGAGACCCAGTACTTC; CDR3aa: CASTRDSGQETQYF
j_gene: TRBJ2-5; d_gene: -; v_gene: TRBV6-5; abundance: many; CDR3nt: TGTGCCAGCAGTTACGCTGCCCTCCAAGAGACCCAGTACTTC; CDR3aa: CASSYAALQETQYF
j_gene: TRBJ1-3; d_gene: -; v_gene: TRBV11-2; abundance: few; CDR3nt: TGTGCCAGCAGCGACCTTGGGGGGGACGGAAACACCATATATTTT; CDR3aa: CASSDLGGDGNTIYF
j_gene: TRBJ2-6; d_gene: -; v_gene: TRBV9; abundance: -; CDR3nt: TGTGCCAGCAGCCCTAGGTTGGGTGGGGCCAACGTCCTGACTTTC; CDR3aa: CASSPRLGGANVLTF
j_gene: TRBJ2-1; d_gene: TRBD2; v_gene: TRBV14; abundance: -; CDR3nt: TGTGCCAGCCGCCTACCACTAGCGGGAGTAGACAATGAGCAGTTCTTC; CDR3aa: CASRLPLAGVDNEQFF
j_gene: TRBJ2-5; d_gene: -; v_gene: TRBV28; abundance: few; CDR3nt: TGTGCCAGCAGTCCATGGGGCGTCCAAGAGACCCAGTACTTC; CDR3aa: CASSPWGVQETQYF
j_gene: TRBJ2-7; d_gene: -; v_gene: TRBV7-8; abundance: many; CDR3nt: TGTGCCAGCAGTTCTTACCCCCGCCAGGACACCTCAAACTACGAGCAGTACTTC; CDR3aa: CASSSYPRQDTSNYEQYF
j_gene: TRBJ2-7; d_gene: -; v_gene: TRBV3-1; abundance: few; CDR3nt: TGTGCCAGCAGCCGGCTGGGACCGAATTCCTACGAGCAGTACTTC; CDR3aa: CASSRLGPNSYEQYF
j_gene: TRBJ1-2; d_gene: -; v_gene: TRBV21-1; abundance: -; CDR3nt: TGTGCCAGCAGCTCCTGGGTAACAGGGCGAGTCGGCTACACCTTC; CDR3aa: CASSSWVTGRVGYTF
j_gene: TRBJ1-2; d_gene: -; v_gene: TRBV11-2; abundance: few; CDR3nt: TGTGCCAGCAGCTTATGGGGGACCTATGGCTACACCTTC; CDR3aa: CASSLWGTYGYTF
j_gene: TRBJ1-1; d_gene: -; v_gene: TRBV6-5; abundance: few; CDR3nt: TGTGCCAGCAGTTACGGGGGAGAGGACACTGAAGCTTTCTTT; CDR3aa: CASSYGGEDTEAFF
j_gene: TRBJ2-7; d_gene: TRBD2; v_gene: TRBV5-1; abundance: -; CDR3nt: TGCGCCAGCAGCTTGGGCGGGAGGACGAGGGACGAGCAGTACTTC; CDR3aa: CASSLGGRTRDEQYF
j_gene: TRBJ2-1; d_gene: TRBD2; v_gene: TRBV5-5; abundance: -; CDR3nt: TGTGCCAGCAGCATTAACTTTAGCGGGAGGTCCTACAATGAGCAGTTCTTC; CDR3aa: CASSINFSGRSYNEQFF
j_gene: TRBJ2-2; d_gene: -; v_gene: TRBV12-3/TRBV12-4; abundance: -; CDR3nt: TGTGCCAGCAGCCTCGGCTGGCGCGCCGGGGAGCTGTTTTTT; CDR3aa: CASSLGWRAGELFF
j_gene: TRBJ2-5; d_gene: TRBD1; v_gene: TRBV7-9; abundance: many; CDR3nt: TGTGCCAGCAGCTTAGGTTTCAGGGGGCTTGGAGAGACCCAGTACTTC; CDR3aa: CASSLGFRGLGETQYF
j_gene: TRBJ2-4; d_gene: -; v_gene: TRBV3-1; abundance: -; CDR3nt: TGTGCCAGCAGCCAAGATGGGCTAGCCAAAAACATTCAGTACTTC; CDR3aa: CASSQDGLAKNIQYF
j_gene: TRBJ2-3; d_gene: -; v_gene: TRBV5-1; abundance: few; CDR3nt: TGCGCCAGCAGCTTGGGCGACCCAGCAGGCACAGATACGCAGTATTTT; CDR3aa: CASSLGDPAGTDTQYF
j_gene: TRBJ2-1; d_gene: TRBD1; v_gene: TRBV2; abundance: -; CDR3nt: TGTGCCAGCTGGACAGGGTTCTACAATGAGCAGTTCTTC; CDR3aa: CASWTGFYNEQFF
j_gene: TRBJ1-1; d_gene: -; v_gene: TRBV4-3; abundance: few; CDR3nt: TGCGCCAGCAGCCAAGATTTAGACGTTGAAGCTTTCTTT; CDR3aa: CASSQDLDVEAFF
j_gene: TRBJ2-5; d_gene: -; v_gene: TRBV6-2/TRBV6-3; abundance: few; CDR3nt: TGTGCCAGCAGTTACTTGACCCCCCGTGGAGCCCAGTACTTC; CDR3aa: CASSYLTPRGAQYF
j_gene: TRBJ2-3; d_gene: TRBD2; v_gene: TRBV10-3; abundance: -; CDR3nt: TGTGCCATCAGAGATGCGGGGGGTTTGTTGGGTACGCAGTATTTT; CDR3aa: CAIRDAGGLLGTQYF
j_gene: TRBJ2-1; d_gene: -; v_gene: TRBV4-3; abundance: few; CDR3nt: TGCGCCAGCAGCCAAGGGGTGGGAGCCCACAATGAGCAGTTCTTC; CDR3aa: CASSQGVGAHNEQFF
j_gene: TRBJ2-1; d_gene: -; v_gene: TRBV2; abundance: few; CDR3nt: TGTGCCAGCAGTGAACAGGGGAGGTCGTATTACAATGAGCAGTTCTTC; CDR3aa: CASSEQGRSYYNEQFF
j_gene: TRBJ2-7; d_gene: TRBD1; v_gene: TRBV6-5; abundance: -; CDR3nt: TGTGCCAGCAGTTACCGGGACAGGGGAAGCTACGAGCAGTACTTC; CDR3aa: CASSYRDRGSYEQYF
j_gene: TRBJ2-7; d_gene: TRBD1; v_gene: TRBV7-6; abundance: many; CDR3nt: TGTGCCAGCAGCTTAGGGGACAGAGACTACGAGCAGTACTTC; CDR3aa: CASSLGDRDYEQYF
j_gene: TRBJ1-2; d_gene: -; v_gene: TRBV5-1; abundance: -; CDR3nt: TGCGCCAGCAGTCGGGCAGGGCCTAACTATGGCTACACCTTC; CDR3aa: CASSRAGPNYGYTF
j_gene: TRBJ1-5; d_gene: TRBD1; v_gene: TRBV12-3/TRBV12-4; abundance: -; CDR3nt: TGTGCCATCCGGACAGGGGGGGTCAGTCAGCCCCAGCATTTT; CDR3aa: CAIRTGGVSQPQHF
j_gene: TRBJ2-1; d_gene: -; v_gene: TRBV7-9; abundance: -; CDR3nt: TGTGCCAGCAGCCCCGTTCCCCTAGCGTATAACAATGAGCAGTTCTTC; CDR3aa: CASSPVPLAYNNEQFF
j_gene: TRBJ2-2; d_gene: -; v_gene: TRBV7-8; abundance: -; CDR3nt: TGTGCCAGCAGCTTTCTAGCCACCGGGGAGCTGTTTTTT; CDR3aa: CASSFLATGELFF
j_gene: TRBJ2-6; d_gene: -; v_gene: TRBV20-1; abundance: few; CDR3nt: TGCAGTGCTAGAGCCGGGGGCTCTGGGGCCAACGTCCTGACTTTC; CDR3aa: CSARAGGSGANVLTF
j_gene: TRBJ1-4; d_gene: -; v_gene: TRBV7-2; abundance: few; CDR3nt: TGTGCCAGCAGCTTAAGTTTTAGTGAAAAACTGTTTTTT; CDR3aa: CASSLSFSEKLFF
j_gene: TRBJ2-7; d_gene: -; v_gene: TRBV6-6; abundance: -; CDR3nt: TGTGCCAGCAGAAGGACAGTCTACGAGCAGTACTTC; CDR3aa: CASRRTVYEQYF
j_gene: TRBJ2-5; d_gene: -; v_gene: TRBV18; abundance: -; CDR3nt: TGTGCCAGCTCCCCGATCTCGGGCTTCCAAGAGACCCAGTACTTC; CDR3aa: CASSPISGFQETQYF
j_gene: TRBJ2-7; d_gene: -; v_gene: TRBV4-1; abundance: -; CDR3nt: TGCGCCAGCAGCCAAGGGGTGCTGGGCGGTATCGCCTACGAGCAGTACTTC; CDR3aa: CASSQGVLGGIAYEQYF
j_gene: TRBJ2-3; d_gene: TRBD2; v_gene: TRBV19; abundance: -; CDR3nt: TGTGCCAGTTATAGCGGGGCTAGCACAGATACGCAGTATTTT; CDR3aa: CASYSGASTDTQYF
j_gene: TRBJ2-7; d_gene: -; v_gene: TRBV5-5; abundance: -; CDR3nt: TGTGCCAGCAGCTTGGGACATCAATACGAGCAGTACTTC; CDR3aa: CASSLGHQYEQYF
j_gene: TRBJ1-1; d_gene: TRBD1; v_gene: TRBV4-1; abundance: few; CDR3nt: TGCGCCAGCAGCCAATACAGGGGTGGCACTGAAGCTTTCTTT; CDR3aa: CASSQYRGGTEAFF
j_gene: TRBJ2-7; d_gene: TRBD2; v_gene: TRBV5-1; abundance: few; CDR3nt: TGCGCCAGCGCCGGGACTAGCGGCTCCTACGAGCAGTACTTC; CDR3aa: CASAGTSGSYEQYF
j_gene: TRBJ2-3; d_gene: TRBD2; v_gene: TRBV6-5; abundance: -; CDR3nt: TGTGCCAGCAGTTGGGGCGGGAGAGGAACAGATACGCAGTATTTT; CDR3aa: CASSWGGRGTDTQYF